A single sample is the source of the 5 T cell receptor beta chains below, sequenced in a study of cytomegalovirus exposure and HLA in healthy donors. PCR employed 60 Vbeta and 13 Jbeta primers. The protocol was immunoSEQ multiplex PCR, while the TCRdb copy is restricted to in-frame clones and leaves out a portion. This table has around 53,000 clones, around 66% appearing once. The sample taken for sequencing was PBMCs. These receptors all stem from a man between 18 and 35 years old in good health and CMV-seronegative.

This chain joins TRBV7-2 and TRBJ2-7; D is possibly TRBD1 (6 bases). Germline lookup yields CDR1 SGHTA and CDR2 FQGNSA. V lost 8 bases and J lost 3, with 11 bases in between. This CDR3 is built from 12 residues. The CDR3 nucleotides read TGTGCCAGCTTCCGGGACATCTACGAGCAGTACTTC. Translated, it gives CASFRDIYEQYF.

The rearrangement uses TRBV2 and TRBJ1-5; D is unclear. Germline V CDR1 and CDR2: SNHLY, FYNNEI. The CDR3 runs 13 residues. The V end lost 6 bases, the J end lost 6 bases, and 12 bases lay between the germline ends. This chain's CDR3 is CASSLGGTQPQHF. The CDR3 DNA is TGTGCCAGCAGCCTTGGCGGAACTCAGCCCCAGCATTTT.

In the case of this clone: The junction differs from germline at one of its ends, possibly a read error. The chain is built from TRBV9 and TRBJ1-1; D uncertain. The CDR3 is 12 residues long. From germline, CDR1 is SGDLS and CDR2 YYNGEE. The CDR3 DNA reads TGTGCCAGCCGCCTGGAGGGAACCAAAGCTCTCTTT. Translated: CASRLEGTKALF.

The chain joins TRBV14 to TRBJ2-7; 8 bases are shared with TRBD1. The CDR3 loop spans 14 amino acids. The junction had 5 bases not matched to a gene; V was cut back by 4 bases and J by 3 bases. CDR1 is SGHDN, CDR2 FVKESK, per germline. DNA for the CDR3: TGTGCCAGCAGCCCTGGCAGGGGGCACTACGAGCAGTACTTC. Residues: CASSPGRGHYEQYF. The full variable domain, with the rest looked up from reference TRBV14 and TRBJ2-7, is EAGVTQFPSHSVIEKGQTVTLRCDPISGHDNLYWYRRVMGKEIKFLLHFVKESKQDESGMPNNRFLAERTGGTYSTLKVQPAELEDSGVYFCASSPGRGHYEQYFGPGTRLTVT.

The chain recombines TRBV4-2 with TRBJ2-1; TRBD2 matches at 9 bases. CDR3 length equals 18 residues. V gave up 5 bases and J gave up 0 bases; unmatched junction bases: 11. The germline gives CDR1 LGHNA, CDR2 YNFKEQ. CDR3 loop: CASSSGGGGSVSYNEQFF. The CDR3 DNA sequence: TGTGCCAGCAGCTCAGGCGGGGGGGGGAGTGTCTCCTACAATGAGCAGTTCTTC.